The following is a T cell receptor (beta chain) sequence with its context. Antigen specificity is unknown. These data are taken from a study of Ad26.COV2.S vaccination and SARS-CoV-2 variants. Overall study context: The study gave Ad26.COV2.S intramuscularly, once or twice 56 days apart.

Treatment meaning: some 19 received Ad26.COV2.S at low or high dose, single or two shots; several received placebo; per-sample allocation not given. The investigators took samples on day 63 after the first vaccine or placebo injection. Looked up from germline, CDR1 is SGHAT and CDR2 is FQNNGV. V lost 1 base, J lost 4 bases, and 11 bases lay in between. The CDR3 extends over 15 amino acids. Overall study findings and caveats: Vaccine recipients posted higher spike-specific TCR breadth than their placebo counterparts.

Assay: immunoSEQ multiplex PCR; the TCRdb copy retains only in-frame clones and omits some. Of about 440,000 clones in the sample, roughly 88% were seen once. V and J are TRBV11-2 and TRBJ2-1; possibly TRBD2 for D (5 bases). This TCR came from a person between 18 and 60 years old who received the Ad26.COV2.S COVID-19 vaccine or a placebo. This sample comprised peripheral blood, obtained in a trial of Ad26.COV2.S vaccine versus placebo. The CDR3 loop reads CASSLGGPKYNEQFF. Here the CDR3 DNA reads TGTGCCAGCAGCTTAGGAGGGCCAAAGTACAATGAGCAGTTCTTC.